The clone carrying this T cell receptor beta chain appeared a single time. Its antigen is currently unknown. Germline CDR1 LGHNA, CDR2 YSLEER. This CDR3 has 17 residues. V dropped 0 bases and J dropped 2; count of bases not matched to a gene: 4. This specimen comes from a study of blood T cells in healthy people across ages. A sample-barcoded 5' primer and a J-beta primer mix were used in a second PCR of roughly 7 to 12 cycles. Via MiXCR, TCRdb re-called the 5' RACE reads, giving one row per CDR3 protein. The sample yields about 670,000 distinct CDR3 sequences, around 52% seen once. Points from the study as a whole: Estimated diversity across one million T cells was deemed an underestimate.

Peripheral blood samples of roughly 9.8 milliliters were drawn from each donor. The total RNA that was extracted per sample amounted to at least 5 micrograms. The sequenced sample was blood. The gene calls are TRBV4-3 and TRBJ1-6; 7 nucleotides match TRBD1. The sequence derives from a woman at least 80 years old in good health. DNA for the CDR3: TGCGCCAGCAGCCAAGATCAGGGGGAAGCCTATAATTCACCCCTCCACTTT. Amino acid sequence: CASSQDQGEAYNSPLHF.